This TCR beta chain was profiled in a study of T-cell reconstitution after alpha-beta-depleted transplantation in children. Study observations and caveats: T cells produced anew were the main source of T-cell counts and diversity one year after transplant. At around two months after transplant, the alpha-beta T cells were reportedly derived from several hundred expanded clones that came from non-depleted graft cells.

V shed 7 bases and J shed 3 bases, with 12 bases lying between them. The germline V gene has CDR1 SQVTM and CDR2 ANQGSEA. The CDR3 is made up of 12 amino acids. A library of TCRbeta sequences, prepared with unique molecular identifiers, was generated. MiXCR, applied by TCRdb to the PCR reads, yields one record per CDR3 protein. The data hold almost 250,000 distinct CDR3 sequences, with about 26% observed a single time. There are many counts of this clonotype. Antigen unknown. Sample: PBMCs, taken before TCRalphabeta/CD19-depleted stem cell transplant. The sequence was obtained from a girl aged 2-10 years with Fanconi anemia, due to receive a stem cell transplant. The V and J genes are TRBV29-1 and TRBJ1-2; D ambiguous. The CDR3 spells CSGALQDYGYTF. The CDR3 bases are TGCAGCGGCGCGCTTCAGGACTATGGCTACACCTTC.